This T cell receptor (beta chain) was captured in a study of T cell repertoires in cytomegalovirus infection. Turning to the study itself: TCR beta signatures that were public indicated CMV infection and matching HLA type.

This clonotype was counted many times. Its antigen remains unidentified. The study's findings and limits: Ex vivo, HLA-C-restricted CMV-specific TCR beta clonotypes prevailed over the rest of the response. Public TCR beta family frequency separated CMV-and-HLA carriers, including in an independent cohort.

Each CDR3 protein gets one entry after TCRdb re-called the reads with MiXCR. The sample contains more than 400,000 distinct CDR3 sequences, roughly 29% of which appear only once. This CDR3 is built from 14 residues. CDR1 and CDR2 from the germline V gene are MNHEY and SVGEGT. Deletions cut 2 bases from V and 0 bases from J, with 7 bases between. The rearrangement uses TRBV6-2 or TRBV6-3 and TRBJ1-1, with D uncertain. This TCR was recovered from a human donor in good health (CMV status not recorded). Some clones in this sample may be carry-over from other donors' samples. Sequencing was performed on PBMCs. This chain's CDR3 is CASSYGPLNTEAFF. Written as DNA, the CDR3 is TGTGCCAGCAGTTACGGACCGTTGAACACTGAAGCTTTCTTT.